This T cell receptor beta chain was sequenced in a study of prognosis after radiotherapy for stage I lung cancer. Looking at the study overall: The non-small cell lung cancer patients were all regarded as unsuitable for surgery on medical grounds.

The CDR3 extends over 17 amino acids. Germline V CDR1 and CDR2: SGHTA, FQGNSA. For this clonotype: Relative to the germline gene, one junction end is altered; a read error may explain this.

Two-round multiplex PCR, the amplification method, yielded TCR beta CDR3 from genomic DNA. For every TRBV and TRBJ gene, a specific primer was used in first-round PCR. The second PCR round used universal primers. One entry per CDR3 protein, called by TCRdb with MiXCR from the multiplex PCR reads. The sample holds about 51,000 distinct CDR3 sequences, about 37% seen once. This receptor was identified in a donor over 45 with non-small cell lung cancer. This sequence joins TRBV7-2 and TRBJ2-7; D gene uncertain. The specimen comprised PBMCs, sampled before or after stereotactic body radiation therapy (not recorded which). The CDR3 sequence: CASILNPPGVRTYEQYF. The CDR3 DNA reads TGTGCCAGCATCTTAAATCCCCCCGGCGTGAGGACCTACGAGCAGTACTTC.